This T cell receptor (beta chain) was profiled in a study of cytomegalovirus exposure and HLA in healthy donors. The study, taken as a whole, reports: Analyzed later, association rates of TCRs varied across HLA loci, with DRB1 most and HLA-C fewest. Several top significant clusters appeared, in a later analysis, to be linked to common viral pathogens. The records held CMV serostatus as the only immune exposure information. Later on, a genetic analysis was performed. It linked a missense variant in DCLRE1C with V- and J-gene trimming of TCR beta.

A multiplex PCR was run with 60 Vbeta primers and 13 Jbeta primers. The repertoire was sequenced with immunoSEQ multiplex PCR; TCRdb's copy has only in-frame clones and lacks some. The sample includes around 93,000 clones, roughly 60% of them seen just once. Concerning this clone: Its matching antigen is unknown.

CDR1 and CDR2 (germline): LGHNA, YSLEER. Deletions cut 4 bases from V and 6 bases from J, with 17 bases between. The CDR3 runs 15 residues. The chain employs TRBV4-3 and TRBJ2-3, with D perhaps matching TRBD2 (6 bases). The source is a boy younger than 18 in good health and CMV-seropositive. Sequencing used PBMCs. The CDR3 nucleotides read TGCGCCAGCAGCCGGAGGGACCGACCCTTGGATACGCAGTATTTT. Translating gives CASSRRDRPLDTQYF.